A selection of T cell receptor beta chains follows, all from one sample in a study of blood T cell repertoires in COVID-19. This table comes from immunoSEQ multiplex PCR, and its TCRdb copy is limited to in-frame clones, with some not included. Here the sample spans 240,000 or so clones, roughly 85% being singletons. Sequencing used peripheral blood. These receptors all come from a woman aged 18-29 years with acute or convalescent COVID-19. The CDR3 runs from the conserved cysteine through the conserved F or W. The D gene is left open where the match is weak. Expanded clones are given a class, and other clones once, few, many or no size at all.

J,D,size,V,CDR3,DNA
TRBJ2-1,TRBD2,-,TRBV3-1/TRBV3-2,CASSRTSGSLYNEQFF,TGTGCCAGCAGCCGCACTAGCGGGAGTCTCTACAATGAGCAGTTCTTC
TRBJ1-2,-,-,TRBV25-1,CASSESRGNYGYTF,TGTGCCAGCAGCGAAAGTCGGGGAAACTATGGCTACACCTTC
TRBJ2-3,TRBD2,many,TRBV7-7,CASSLGLAGSTDTQYF,TGTGCTAGCAGCCTAGGACTAGCGGGGAGCACAGATACGCAGTATTTT
TRBJ1-5,-,-,TRBV27,CASSYTGLEPQHF,TGTGCCAGCAGCTACACCGGACTAGAGCCCCAGCATTTT
TRBJ2-3,TRBD2,-,TRBV7-8,CASSLKRAGEGFTDTQYF,TGTGCCAGCAGCTTAAAGCGCGCGGGAGAGGGTTTCACAGATACGCAGTATTTT
TRBJ1-5,TRBD1,-,TRBV6-5,CASRTGQGGNQPQHF,TGTGCCAGCAGAACCGGCCAGGGGGGCAATCAGCCCCAGCATTTT
TRBJ2-5,TRBD2,-,TRBV6-5,CASWLAGETQYF,TGTGCCAGTTGGCTAGCGGGAGAGACCCAGTACTTC
TRBJ1-3,-,-,TRBV28,CASSSYKDGSSGNTIYF,TGTGCCAGCAGTTCCTATAAAGACGGGAGCTCTGGAAACACCATATATTTT
TRBJ2-1,-,-,TRBV24-1,CATSLGGSYNEQFF,TGTGCCACCAGTCTCGGCGGAAGCTACAATGAGCAGTTCTTC
TRBJ2-1,TRBD2,once,TRBV29-1,CSVEDPAQRGYNEQFF,TGCAGCGTTGAAGATCCCGCCCAGCGGGGTTACAATGAGCAGTTCTTC
TRBJ1-1,-,-,TRBV12-3/TRBV12-4,CASSISFEAFF,TGTGCCAGCAGTATTTCGTTTGAAGCTTTCTTT